The 9 T cell receptor beta chains below were found in one sample sequenced in a study of T cells in women clearing cervical HPV infection. Assay: immunoSEQ multiplex PCR; the TCRdb copy retains only in-frame clones and omits some. This sample's table has around 23,000 clones. Sequencing was carried out using blood buffy coat. These TCRs come from a woman aged 18-70 years with a cervical HPV16 infection that either progressed to CIN3+ or cleared (not recorded which).

On this clone itself: The CDR3 is cut off 3 residues early in the read; its end comes from the germline J gene. This chain joins TRBV18 and TRBJ2-7, with D maybe TRBD1 (5 bases). This CDR3 contains 15 residues. Germline V gives CDR1 KGHSH, CDR2 LQKENI. The V end lost 2 bases, the J end lost 3 bases, and 14 bases lay between the germline ends. CDR3 in amino acids: CASSPGAGQLYEQYF. CDR3 bases read: TGTGCCAGCTCACCAGGGGCAGGACAACTCTACGAG.

About this clone: The read halts 3 residues ahead of the CDR3 end, with the missing end drawn from the germline J gene. The rearrangement joins TRBV19 to TRBJ1-4, with D possibly matching TRBD1 (6 bases). Trimming took 9 bases from V and 0 from J, leaving 14 bases between them. The germline gives CDR1 LNHDA, CDR2 SQIVND (reference sequence). There are 15 residues in the CDR3. The sequenced part of the CDR3 DNA is TGTGCCAGCATGGACAGAGAAGCAACTAATGAAAAA. Translated, it gives CASMDREATNEK. In full, the CDR3 is CASMDREATNEKLFF.

As concerns this clone: From the germline J gene comes the end of the CDR3, since the read stops 3 residues before it. V gene TRBV18 combines with J gene TRBJ2-1, with TRBD2 as a possible D gene (8 bases). CDR3 length: 17 amino acids. CDR1 KGHSH and CDR2 LQKENI come from the germline V gene. The V end was cut by 4 bases, the J end by 3 bases, with 19 bases between. CDR3 DNA (partial): TGTGCCAGCTCACGATGGACTAGCAGGGGGAGCTACAATGAG. Amino acids: CASSRWTSRGSYNE. The full-length CDR3 reads as CASSRWTSRGSYNEQFF.

In the case of this clone: Read coverage stops 3 residues before the CDR3 terminus; the germline J gene supplies the remainder. V usage is TRBV5-1 and J usage is TRBJ1-1; D might be TRBD1 (5 bases). The CDR3 is 16 amino acids. The V end was cut by 7 bases, the J end by 0 bases, with 19 bases between. In germline, CDR1 is SGHRS, CDR2 YFSETQ. The CDR3 bases that were read are TGCGCCAGCTCCCTGGGTGGGGCAACCTTGAACACTGAA. Encoded protein: CASSLGGATLNTE. The whole CDR3 sequence reads CASSLGGATLNTEAFF.

This CDR3 reads CASFRGYQETQYF. CDR3 bases read: TGCGCCAGCTTTAGGGGGTACCAAGAGACC. The chain joins TRBV10-2 to TRBJ2-5; D is perhaps TRBD1 (6 bases). The read comes to an end 3 residues before the CDR3 does, leaving the germline J gene to fill in the end. CDR1 WSHSY and CDR2 SAAADI come from the germline V gene. V was trimmed by 8 bases and J by 0 bases, leaving 10 bases between them. The CDR3 length is 13 residues.

With regard to this clone: The read halts 3 residues ahead of the CDR3 end, with the missing end drawn from the germline J gene. The chain recombines TRBV20-1 with TRBJ1-4, with TRBD1 identical over 7 bases. The germline V gene has CDR1 DFQATT and CDR2 SNEGSKA (reference sequence). The CDR3 extends over 13 amino acids. Losses at the gene ends were 3 bases for V and 7 bases for J; bases not matched to a gene: 5. Incomplete CDR3 DNA: TGCAGTGCTAGTGAGGGGGCCGTTGAAAAA. Translation: CSASEGAVEK. Given in full, the CDR3 is CSASEGAVEKLFF.

CDR3 sequence reads: CASSSTQGQGFVDQETQYF. The sequenced CDR3 bases are TGTGCCAGCAGCTCCACTCAAGGACAGGGGTTCGTCGACCAAGAGACC. The chain combines TRBV13 with TRBJ2-5; 9 nucleotides agree with TRBD1. The DNA ends 3 residues before the CDR3 does, and the rest of the CDR3 is filled in from the germline J gene. The CDR3 runs to 19 residues. The J segment lost 0 bases and the V segment lost 4 bases, leaving 15 bases of the junction unmatched. CDR1 is PRHDT, CDR2 FYEKMQ, per germline (reference sequence).

A note on this clone: The CDR3 goes on 3 residues after the read ends, and that part is filled in from the germline J gene. The chain employs TRBV13 and TRBJ1-1; TRBD1 might be the D (6 bases). V lost 4 bases and J 4 bases, leaving 16 bases between the germline ends. CDR1 is PRHDT, CDR2 FYEKMQ, per germline (reference sequence). The CDR3 is 15 residues long. The CDR3 DNA, read in part, is TGTGCCAGCAGCTCAGAACAGGGATTTAGCACTGAA. Amino acids: CASSSEQGFSTE. The CDR3 as a whole reads CASSSEQGFSTEAFF.

This clone is called medium-sized (0.01 to 0.1%) based on its frequency. The read is 3 residues too short to cover the CDR3 end, so that end is filled in from the germline J gene. The genes are TRBV20-1 and TRBJ2-2, with 7 bases fitting TRBD1. The germline V gene encodes CDR1 DFQATT and CDR2 SNEGSKA (reference sequence). CDR3 length: 19 residues. With V trimmed by 4 bases and J by 5 bases, 22 bases remained unmatched. This CDR3 is CSAIRYGTAYNSRTGELFF. Incomplete CDR3 DNA: TGCAGTGCTATACGTTATGGGACAGCCTATAACTCGAGGACCGGGGAG.